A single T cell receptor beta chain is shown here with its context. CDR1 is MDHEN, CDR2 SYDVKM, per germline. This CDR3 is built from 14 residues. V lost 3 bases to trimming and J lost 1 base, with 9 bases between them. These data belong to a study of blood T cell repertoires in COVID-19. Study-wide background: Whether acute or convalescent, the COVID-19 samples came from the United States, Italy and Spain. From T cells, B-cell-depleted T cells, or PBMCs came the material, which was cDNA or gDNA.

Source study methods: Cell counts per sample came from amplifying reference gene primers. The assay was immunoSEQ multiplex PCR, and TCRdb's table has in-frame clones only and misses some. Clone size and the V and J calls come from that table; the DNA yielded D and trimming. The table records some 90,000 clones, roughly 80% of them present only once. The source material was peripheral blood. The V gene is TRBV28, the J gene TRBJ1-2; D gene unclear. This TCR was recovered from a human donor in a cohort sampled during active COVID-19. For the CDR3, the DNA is TGTGCCAGCAGTTTTGGACTAGGTAACTATGGCTACACCTTC. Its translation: CASSFGLGNYGYTF.